A single sample is the source of the 15 T cell receptor beta chains below, sequenced in a study of tumor and adjacent non-tumor tissue in lung cancer. No cell sorting was done before RNA was extracted from the tissue. More than 3 cm separated this lung sample from the edge of the tumor. TCRbeta libraries were built with three rounds of nested PCR, modified from ARM-PCR. TCRdb itself ran the multiplex PCR reads through MiXCR, one entry per CDR3 protein. Counted here are fewer than 100,000 distinct CDR3 sequences, 76% occurring once; the ten biggest clones make up about a fifth. Sequenced material: distant non-tumor lung tissue. The receptor set was obtained from a woman in her fifties or sixties with non-small cell lung cancer.

This clonotype was seen repeatedly, ten times or more. The chain links TRBV5-1 to TRBJ1-4; D possibly corresponds to TRBD1 (5 bases). This CDR3 region has 12 residues. V dropped 6 bases and J dropped 8 bases, with 11 bases sitting between them. Germline CDR1 SGHRS, CDR2 YFSETQ. The CDR3 loop reads CASTRAKEKLFF. CDR3 sequence (DNA): TGCGCCAGCACCAGGGCAAAGGAAAAACTGTTTTTT.

Points on this clonotype: One end of the junction fails to match germline, which may point to a read error. The genes are TRBV11-2 and TRBJ2-1; D is ambiguous. CDR1 and CDR2 (germline): SGHAT, FQNNGV. This CDR3 region has 15 residues. CDR3 DNA: TGTGCCATCAGCGTAGATTACGGCGGTTGGCATGAGCGGTTCTTC. As protein: CAISVDYGGWHERFF.

Concerning this clonotype itself: The final CDR3 position lacks the conserved phenylalanine or tryptophan, pointing to a likely read error. For the CDR3, the DNA is TGTAGCGTTGGTCCCACAGAGAACACTGAAGCTTTCCTT. The encoded protein is CSVGPTENTEAFL. J is TRBJ1-1 and V is TRBV29-1; D gene ambiguous. Germline lookup yields CDR1 SQVTM and CDR2 ANQGSEA. This CDR3 is 13 amino acids long.

This rearrangement joins TRBV12-3 or TRBV12-4 to TRBJ2-3; a weak D match, TRBD2 (6 bases). V was shortened by 5 bases and J by 15 bases, with 30 bases between the two germline ends. The CDR3 spans 16 residues. The CDR3 is CASSPGGRGGTDTHYF. The CDR3 region has the DNA TGTGCCAGCAGTCCCGGGGGTCGGGGAGGAACTGATACACATTATTTT.

Comments on this clonotype: Here the CDR3 omits its conserved ending phenylalanine or tryptophan, so a read error is the likely source. This chain uses TRBV6-6 with TRBJ1-1, with D unresolved. In germline, CDR1 is MNHNY, CDR2 SVGAGI (reference sequence). The CDR3 has 15 residues. V was pared by 4 bases and J by 0 bases, with 12 bases between. The CDR3 bases are TGTGCCAGCAGTTTTGAGTGGCAGGTGAACACTGAAGCTTTCTCT. Amino acids: CASSFEWQVNTEAFS.

On this clonotype itself: Compared with germline, one end of the junction differs, possibly owing to a read error. This chain connects TRBV20-1 to TRBJ1-5, with D hard to call. From germline, CDR1 is DFQATT and CDR2 SNEGSKA (reference sequence). The CDR3 runs 14 residues. CDR3 sequence reads: CRASYGDRNQSQHF. DNA for the CDR3: TGCCGTGCTAGTTACGGTGACCGCAATCAGTCCCAGCATTTC.

Concerning this clonotype itself: Here the CDR3 omits its conserved ending phenylalanine or tryptophan, so a read error is the likely source. The DNA is left out, because the CDR3 cannot be placed on it with certainty; the CDR3 is given as TCRdb lists it. The V call is TRBV11-1, the J call TRBJ1-1; TRBD1, the table's D call, lacks a check against the DNA. Germline CDR1 reads SGHAT; CDR2 reads FQDESV (reference sequence). The CDR3 is 14 residues long, counting both termini. CDR3 residues: CDSSLGRGYSEACS.

The CDR3 DNA follows: TGTGCCAGAAGCCTTCTAGGGCAGGAGAGAGAGACCCAGTACTTC. Protein product: CARSLLGQERETQYF. The V call is TRBV9, the J call TRBJ2-5; D unclear. Germline CDR1 and CDR2: SGDLS and YYNGEE. The V gene lost 8 bases and the J gene lost 4 bases, with 21 bases spanning the gap. The CDR3 spans 15 residues.

The CDR3 bases are TGCAGCGTTGGGGGGGGGCAGGACAACACTGAGTCTTTCTTT. As protein: CSVGGGQDNTESFF. The chain carries TRBV29-1 and TRBJ1-1; a possible D gene is TRBD1 (6 bases). Trimming pared 4 bases from V and 12 bases from J, leaving 24 bases between. CDR1 SQVTM and CDR2 ANQGSEA come from the germline V gene. The length of the CDR3 is 14 residues.

Regarding this clonotype: A much more abundant neighbour one base away suggests this may be a read error. V and J are TRBV28 and TRBJ2-5, with D perhaps matching TRBD1 (5 bases). The CDR3 extends over 14 amino acids. CDR1 MDHEN and CDR2 SYDVKM come from the germline V gene. The germline V and J ends were trimmed by 5 bases and 5 bases, with 15 bases remaining between them. CDR3 coding DNA: TGTGCCAGCAGTCCTCCCATGGGGCAGGAGACCCAGTACTTC. Protein: CASSPPMGQETQYF.

In the case of this clonotype: Germline and junction disagree at one end, which may indicate a read error. This chain connects TRBV12-3 or TRBV12-4 to TRBJ1-2; D ambiguous. This CDR3 contains 13 residues. The CDR3 region has the DNA TGTGCCAGCCTGCCTAGGACCCTCTATGGCTACACATTC. Amino acids: CASLPRTLYGYTF.

Points on this clonotype: A much larger clone differs from this one at a single base, so this may be a read error. CDR3 nucleotide sequence: TGTGCCAGTGTGGGCGCGGTCAATGAGCAGTTCTTC. Encoded protein: CASVGAVNEQFF. V gene TRBV19 combines with J gene TRBJ2-1; D gene unclear. Germline V lookup: CDR1 LNHDA, CDR2 SQIVND (reference sequence). The V end was cut by 8 bases, the J end by 6 bases, with 11 bases between. The CDR3 runs 12 residues. Variable domain in full (rest from reference TRBV19 and TRBJ2-1): DGGITQSPKYLFRKEGQNVTLSCEQNLNHDAMYWYRQDPGQGLRLIYYSQIVNDFQKGDIAEGYSVSREKKESFPLTVTSAQKNPTAFYLCASVGAVNEQFFGPGTRLTVL.

The chain has TRBV6-1 and TRBJ2-2; tentative D call: TRBD1 (6 bases). Deletions cut 3 bases from V and 4 bases from J, with 12 bases between. Germline V lookup: CDR1 MNHNS, CDR2 SASEGT. The CDR3 runs 15 residues. CDR3 region: CASSDGQGGTGELFF. The CDR3 coding sequence is TGTGCCAGCAGTGACGGACAAGGGGGCACCGGGGAGCTGTTTTTT.

On this clonotype itself: Germline and junction disagree at one end, which may indicate a read error. V is TRBV6-5 and J is TRBJ2-2; D may be TRBD1 or TRBD2 (6 bases each). Germline CDR1 reads MNHEY; CDR2 reads SVGAGI. The CDR3 runs 13 residues. CDR3 sequence (DNA): TGTGCCAGCAGTTATAAGACAGGCGGGGAGCTGTTTTTC. Translated, it gives CASSYKTGGELFF.

In regard to this clonotype: Since no conserved phenylalanine or tryptophan closes the CDR3, a read error is the likely cause. No DNA is shown, since the ends of the CDR3 on it are uncertain; the CDR3 is the one TCRdb lists. The rearrangement uses TRBV6-2 or TRBV6-3 and TRBJ2-1; TRBD1 was called by the table and not checked on the DNA. The CDR3 numbers 13 amino acids, ends counted. CDR1 and CDR2 (germline): MNHEY, SVGEGT. The CDR3 is CASSLAPYNEQLL.